One sample yielded the 17 T cell receptor beta chains listed below, sequenced in a study of PD-1 blockade in classical Hodgkin lymphoma. The repertoire was sequenced with immunoSEQ multiplex PCR; TCRdb's copy has only in-frame clones and lacks some. The sample consists of more than 70,000 clones, around 90% of them appearing once. Each patient experienced a relapse that followed autologous stem cell transplantation, and brentuximab vedotin exposure varied. The input for sequencing was peripheral blood mononuclear cells (PBMCs), taken before the second cycle of nivolumab. Receptor source: a human donor with classical Hodgkin lymphoma.

The chain is built from TRBV7-9 and TRBJ2-3; 9 bases line up with TRBD2. V was pared by 5 bases and J by 0 bases, with 6 bases of the junction left unmatched. The CDR3 covers 16 residues. CDR1 SEHNR and CDR2 FQNEAQ come from the germline V gene (reference sequence). CDR3 coding DNA: TGTGCCAGCAGCCTGACTAGCGGAACTAGCACAGATACGCAGTATTTT. Protein: CASSLTSGTSTDTQYF.

This clone was recorded only once. CDR3 amino acids: CASSQEGTSASYNEQFF. Here the CDR3 DNA reads TGCGCCAGCAGCCAAGAGGGGACTAGCGCCTCCTACAATGAGCAGTTCTTC. The J gene is TRBJ2-1, the V gene TRBV4-1; 10 bases match TRBD2. This CDR3 spans 17 amino acids. With 0 bases clipped from V and 0 bases from J, the junction kept 2 bases outside the gene matches. Germline CDR1 MGHRA, CDR2 YSYEKL.

The chain uses TRBV9 and TRBJ2-1, with 7 nucleotides matching TRBD2. CDR3 length: 14 residues. J lost 4 bases, V lost 7 bases, and 8 bases had no gene match. Germline assignment: CDR1 SGDLS and CDR2 YYNGEE. The chain's CDR3 is CASSWEGRYNEQFF. The CDR3 nucleotides read TGTGCCAGCTCTTGGGAGGGCCGATACAATGAGCAGTTCTTC.

J is TRBJ2-3 and V is TRBV5-1; D gene unclear. CDR1 is SGHRS, CDR2 YFSETQ, per germline. The V and J ends lost 0 bases and 0 bases respectively, with 5 bases between them. This CDR3 is built from 14 residues. The CDR3: CASSLEQSTDTQYF. The CDR3 nucleotides are TGCGCCAGCAGCTTGGAGCAGAGCACAGATACGCAGTATTTT.

CDR3: CASSELWPNTGELFF. The CDR3 DNA reads as TGTGCCAGCAGTGAACTTTGGCCGAACACCGGGGAGCTGTTTTTT. The rearrangement uses TRBV6-1 and TRBJ2-2; D ambiguous. The CDR3 length is 15 residues. Trimming left V 2 bases short and J 0 bases short, with 7 bases between. Germline V gene sequence: CDR1 MNHNS, CDR2 SASEGT.

This chain connects TRBV21-1 to TRBJ2-7; TRBD1, the D gene given by the table, was not confirmed from the DNA. TRBV21-1 is listed as a pseudogene. There are 19 residues in the CDR3. Written as DNA, the CDR3 is TGTGCCAGCAGCAACGAATACTGGGCCGCTGAGGACAGTTCCTACGAGCAGTACTTC. Translation: CASSNEYWAAEDSSYEQYF.

V gene TRBV5-4 combines with J gene TRBJ2-1, with a possible D match to TRBD2 (5 bases). Germline CDR1 reads SGHNT; CDR2 reads YYREEE (reference sequence). The CDR3 sequence is 16 residues long. The ends were cut back, 0 bases at V and 4 bases at J, with 14 bases in the middle. CDR3 nucleotides: TGTGCCAGCAGCTTGGTGGCTAGCTCAGGATACAATGAGCAGTTCTTC. This translates into CASSLVASSGYNEQFF.

The chain employs TRBV28 and TRBJ1-1, with no clear D. With 8 bases removed from V and 0 bases from J, the gap between germline ends came to 10 bases. CDR1 is MDHEN and CDR2 is SYDVKM in the germline V gene. The CDR3 covers 13 residues. The CDR3 region has the DNA TGTGCCAGCCACCGGCGGGTGAACACTGAAGCTTTCTTT. It is translated as CASHRRVNTEAFF.

The chain uses TRBV7-8 and TRBJ1-3; D not resolved. CDR3 size: 16 residues. V lost 0 bases and J 3 bases, leaving 12 bases between the germline ends. Germline values: CDR1 SGHVS, CDR2 FQNEAQ. The CDR3 here is CASSLARQGGGNTIYF. DNA of the CDR3: TGTGCCAGCAGCTTAGCGCGCCAAGGCGGTGGAAACACCATATATTTT.

The genes are TRBV6-5 and TRBJ2-1, with no clear D. Germline lookup yields CDR1 MNHEY and CDR2 SVGAGI. This CDR3 contains 12 residues. V was cut by 2 bases and J by 14 bases, with 13 bases left in between. CDR3 amino acids: CASSYRLPSEFF. DNA of the CDR3: TGTGCCAGCAGTTACCGGCTCCCCTCTGAGTTCTTC.

The V gene is TRBV30, the J gene TRBJ1-3; D possibly corresponds to TRBD1 (6 bases). The CDR3 contains 15 residues. Deletions cut 2 bases from V and 7 bases from J, with 18 bases between. Germline values: CDR1 GTSNPN, CDR2 SVGIG (reference sequence). CDR3 bases: TGTGCCTGGAGTAGGTCGGCAGGGGTTTTGAACACCATATATTTT. Protein product: CAWSRSAGVLNTIYF.

This clone was counted a few times. Other DNA sequences in this sample translate to the same CDR3. This chain joins TRBV5-1 and TRBJ1-2; 7 bases match TRBD1. Unmatched junction bases numbered 3, after V lost 3 bases and J lost 4 bases. CDR1 and CDR2 from the germline V gene are SGHRS and YFSETQ. The CDR3 contains 13 residues. The CDR3 is CASSSGQSYGYTF. Written as DNA, the CDR3 is TGCGCCAGCAGCTCGGGACAGTCCTATGGCTACACCTTC.

This clone has just a few counts. The J gene is TRBJ1-3, the V gene TRBV5-1; no firm D call. Germline CDR1 SGHRS, CDR2 YFSETQ. V was pared by 0 bases and J by 1 base, with 14 bases between. The CDR3 contains 17 residues. CDR3 sequence: CASSLAVAGSSGNTIYF. For the CDR3, the DNA is TGCGCCAGCAGCTTGGCCGTGGCAGGCAGTTCTGGAAACACCATATATTTT.

The chain couples TRBV7-3 to TRBJ2-2; D unresolved. Germline V gives CDR1 SGHTA, CDR2 FQGTGA. V was pared by 3 bases and J by 4 bases, with 15 bases between. CDR3 length: 16 amino acids. The CDR3 spells CASSLFGRVGTGELFF. DNA for the CDR3: TGTGCCAGCAGCTTGTTCGGACGGGTGGGCACCGGGGAGCTGTTTTTT.

The V call is TRBV10-1, the J call TRBJ2-3; D might be TRBD2 (6 bases). This CDR3 is 14 amino acids long. The ends were cut back, 8 bases at V and 0 bases at J, with 12 bases in the middle. Germline V gene lookup returns CDR1 WNHNN and CDR2 SYGVQD (reference sequence). Here the CDR3 DNA reads TGCGCCAGCTCGGGACTCCGGAGCACAGATACGCAGTATTTT. This encodes CASSGLRSTDTQYF.

The gene calls are TRBV19 and TRBJ1-5; no firm D call. Trimming pared 3 bases from V and 4 bases from J, leaving 13 bases between. The CDR3 consists of 15 residues. Looked up from germline, CDR1 is LNHDA and CDR2 is SQIVND (reference sequence). The CDR3, as DNA: TGTGCCAGTAGTATCCAGGTGGGCTCAAATCAGCCCCAGCATTTT. It translates to CASSIQVGSNQPQHF. The full variable domain, rest sourced from reference TRBV19 and TRBJ1-5, is DGGITQSPKYLFRKEGQNVTLSCEQNLNHDAMYWYRQDPGQGLRLIYYSQIVNDFQKGDIAEGYSVSREKKESFPLTVTSAQKNPTAFYLCASSIQVGSNQPQHFGDGTRLSIL.

The chain couples TRBV11-2 to TRBJ2-1, with a possible D match to TRBD2 (6 bases). V lost 5 bases to trimming and J lost 3 bases, with 23 bases between them. The CDR3 extends over 18 amino acids. CDR1 and CDR2 from the germline V gene are SGHAT and FQNNGV. The CDR3 sequence is CASSPIKAGRGGYNEQFF. The CDR3 DNA reads as TGTGCCAGCAGCCCCATCAAGGCGGGGAGAGGCGGCTACAATGAGCAGTTCTTC.